The clone carrying this TCR beta chain was recorded a few times. Its cognate antigen is unknown. Libraries used roughly 18,000 to 1,000,000 sorted naive CD8 T cells and 10%, 30% or 50% RNA input. The sample is drawn from a study of molecular identifiers for immune sequencing clone quantification. Study findings and constraints: For highly expanded clones, sizes could be underestimated when identical TCR molecules share a barcode. Whereas clones above 20 RNA copies held under 1% of naive-cell molecules, they held over 97% of effector molecules.

In germline, CDR1 is DFQATT, CDR2 SNEGSKA (reference sequence). The CDR3 has 11 residues. Trimming left V 3 bases short and J 7 bases short, with 6 bases between. TCRdb re-analysed the PCR reads in MiXCR, keeping a single row per CDR3 protein. The table records nearly 55,000 distinct CDR3 sequences, approximately 34% of them present only once. The receptor's source is a human donor in good health. Some libraries in this study had Jurkat cell RNA spiked in. The specimen was naive CD8+ T cells from blood, with Jurkat cell RNA spiked in. Subset given: FACS-sorted CD8+CD4-CCR7+CD45RA+ naive T cells. The chain employs TRBV20-1 and TRBJ2-2; D perhaps matches TRBD2 (6 bases). The CDR3 region is CSASGSGELFF. The DNA of the CDR3 is TGCAGTGCTAGCGGGAGCGGGGAGCTGTTTTTT.